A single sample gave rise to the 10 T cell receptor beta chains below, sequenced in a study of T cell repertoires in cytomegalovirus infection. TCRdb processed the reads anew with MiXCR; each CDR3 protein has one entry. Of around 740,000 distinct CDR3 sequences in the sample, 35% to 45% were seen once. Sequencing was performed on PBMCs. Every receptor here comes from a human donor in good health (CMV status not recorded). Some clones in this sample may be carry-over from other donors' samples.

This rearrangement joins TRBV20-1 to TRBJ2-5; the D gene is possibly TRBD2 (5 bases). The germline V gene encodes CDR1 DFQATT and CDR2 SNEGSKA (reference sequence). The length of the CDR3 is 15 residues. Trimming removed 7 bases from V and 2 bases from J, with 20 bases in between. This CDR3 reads CSGRRLSGSQETQYF. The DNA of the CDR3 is TGCAGTGGACGACGCCTGTCGGGATCACAAGAGACCCAGTACTTC.

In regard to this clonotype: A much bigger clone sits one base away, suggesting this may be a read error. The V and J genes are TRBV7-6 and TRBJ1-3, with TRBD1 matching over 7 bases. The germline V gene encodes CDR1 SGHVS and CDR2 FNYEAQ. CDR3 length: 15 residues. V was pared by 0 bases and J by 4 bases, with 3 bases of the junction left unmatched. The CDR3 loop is CASSLAGTVGNTIYF. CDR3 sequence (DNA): TGTGCCAGCAGCTTAGCCGGGACAGTAGGAAACACCATATATTTT.

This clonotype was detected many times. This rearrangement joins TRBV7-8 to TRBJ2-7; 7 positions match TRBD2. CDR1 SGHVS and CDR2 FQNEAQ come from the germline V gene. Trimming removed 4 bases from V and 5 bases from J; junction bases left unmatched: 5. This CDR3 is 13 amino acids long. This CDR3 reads CASSSSGRHEQYF. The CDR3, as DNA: TGTGCCAGCAGCTCTAGCGGCCGGCACGAGCAGTACTTC.

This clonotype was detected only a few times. The CDR3 loop reads CASLGLEQFF. The CDR3 DNA reads as TGTGCCAGCTTAGGACTTGAGCAGTTCTTC. V is TRBV7-2 and J is TRBJ2-1; D possibly corresponds to TRBD2 (5 bases). CDR1 is SGHTA, CDR2 FQGNSA, per germline. The CDR3 runs 10 residues. V was shortened by 8 bases and J by 9 bases, with 8 bases between the two germline ends.

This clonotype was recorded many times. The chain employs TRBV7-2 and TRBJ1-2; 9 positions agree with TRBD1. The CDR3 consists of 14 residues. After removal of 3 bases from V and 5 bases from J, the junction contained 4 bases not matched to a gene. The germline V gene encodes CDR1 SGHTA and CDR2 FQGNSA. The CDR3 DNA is TGTGCCAGCAGCTTCGGGACAGGGAAATATGGCTACACCTTC. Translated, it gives CASSFGTGKYGYTF.

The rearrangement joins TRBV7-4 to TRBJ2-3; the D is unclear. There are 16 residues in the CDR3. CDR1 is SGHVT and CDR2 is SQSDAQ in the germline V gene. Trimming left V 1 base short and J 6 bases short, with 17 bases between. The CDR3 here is CASSLEQRNFRDTQYF. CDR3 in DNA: TGTGCCAGCAGCTTAGAGCAGAGGAACTTCCGGGATACGCAGTATTTT.

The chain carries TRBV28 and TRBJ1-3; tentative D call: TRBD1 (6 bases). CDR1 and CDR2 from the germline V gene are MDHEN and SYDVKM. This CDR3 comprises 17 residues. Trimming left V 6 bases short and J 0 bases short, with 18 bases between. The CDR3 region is CASSPLRDMSSGNTIYF. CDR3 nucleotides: TGTGCCAGCAGCCCACTCCGGGACATGAGCTCTGGAAACACCATATATTTT.

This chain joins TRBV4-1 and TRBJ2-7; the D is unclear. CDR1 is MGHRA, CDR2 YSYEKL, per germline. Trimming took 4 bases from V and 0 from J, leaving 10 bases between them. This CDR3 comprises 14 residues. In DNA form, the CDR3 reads TGCGCCAGCAGCCCGATTCTTAGCTCCTACGAGCAGTACTTC. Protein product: CASSPILSSYEQYF.

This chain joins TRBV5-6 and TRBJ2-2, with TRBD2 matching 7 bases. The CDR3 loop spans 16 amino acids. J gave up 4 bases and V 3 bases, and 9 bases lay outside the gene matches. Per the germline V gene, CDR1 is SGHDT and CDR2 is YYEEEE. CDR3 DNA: TGTGCCAGCAGCTCTCACCCGGGAGGCACCACCGGGGAGCTGTTTTTT. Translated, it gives CASSSHPGGTTGELFF.

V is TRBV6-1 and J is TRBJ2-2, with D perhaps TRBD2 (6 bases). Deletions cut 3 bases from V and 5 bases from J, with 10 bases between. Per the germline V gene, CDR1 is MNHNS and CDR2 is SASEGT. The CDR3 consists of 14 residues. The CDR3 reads CASSDRGWTGELFF. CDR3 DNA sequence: TGTGCCAGCAGTGATCGGGGGTGGACCGGGGAGCTGTTTTTT.